This TCR beta chain was recorded in a study of T cell changes during pregnancy in multiple sclerosis. The CDR3 is 19 amino acids. Germline CDR1 reads LGHNT; CDR2 reads FRNRAP. The V end lost 0 bases, the J end lost 1 base, and 21 bases lay between the germline ends. Produced via immunoSEQ multiplex PCR; TCRdb's table is partial and in-frame only. The sample contains around 60,000 clones, 92% of which appear only once. The chain links TRBV12-5 to TRBJ1-1; the D is unclear. This TCR derives from a female donor in good health, enrolled as a control in a pregnancy study. The sequenced sample was peripheral blood, obtained in the third trimester of pregnancy. CDR3 protein: CASGLVLGSFRGPNTEAFF. In DNA form, the CDR3 reads TGTGCTAGTGGTTTGGTACTAGGTTCATTCCGGGGTCCGAACACTGAAGCTTTCTTT.